Below are 29 T cell receptor beta chains sequenced from a single sample in a study of blood T cells in healthy people across ages. The use of a sample-barcoded 5' primer and a J-beta primer mix characterized a second PCR of 7 to 11 cycles. TCRdb reprocessed the 5' RACE reads via MiXCR and lists one record per CDR3 protein. The repertoire holds about 1,500,000 distinct CDR3 sequences, with 40% to 50% as singletons. The sample comprised blood. These receptors all come from a woman aged 18-35 years in good health.

In its sample, this clonotype was seen a few times. The chain uses TRBV3-1 and TRBJ2-7; D is unclear. This CDR3 spans 12 amino acids. V was clipped by 2 bases and J by 6 bases, with 8 bases between them. Germline CDR1 reads LGHDT; CDR2 reads YNNKEL (reference sequence). CDR3 protein: CASSQFSLEQYF. DNA for the CDR3: TGTGCCAGCAGCCAATTTAGTCTCGAGCAGTACTTC.

The CDR3 region has the DNA TGCAGTGCTCCCCCCGGACAGGGGGCGAAAAGCTCTGGGGCCAACGTCCTGACTTTC. It yields the protein CSAPPGQGAKSSGANVLTF. The J gene is TRBJ2-6, the V gene TRBV20-1; the match to TRBD1 covers 11 bases. CDR1 and CDR2 (germline): DFQATT, SNEGSKA (reference sequence). After removal of 5 bases from V and 0 bases from J, the junction contained 12 bases not matched to a gene. The CDR3 is 19 amino acids.

The chain joins TRBV5-5 to TRBJ1-6; D remains ambiguous. V was cut by 4 bases and J by 6 bases, with 14 bases left in between. The CDR3 sequence is 15 residues long. CDR1 SGHKS and CDR2 YYEKEE come from the germline V gene (reference sequence). CDR3 sequence reads: CASSTGPHGNSPLHF. The CDR3 DNA follows: TGTGCCAGCAGCACCGGGCCCCACGGTAATTCACCCCTCCACTTT.

This rearrangement joins TRBV2 to TRBJ2-5; TRBD1 matches at 9 bases. The J call may be incorrect, as the DNA end agrees better with TRBJ2-7. The CDR3 loop spans 16 amino acids. The germline gives CDR1 SNHLY, CDR2 FYNNEI. The CDR3 protein is CASSSLTGGSSYEQYF. CDR3 DNA sequence: TGTGCCAGCAGTTCCCTTACAGGGGGCTCCTCCTACGAGCAGTACTTC.

This clonotype was seen a handful of times. The rearrangement uses TRBV20-1 and TRBJ2-1; D is perhaps TRBD2 (5 bases). V lost 5 bases, J lost 5 bases, and 25 bases lay in between. Germline assignment: CDR1 DFQATT and CDR2 SNEGSKA (reference sequence). This CDR3 comprises 17 residues. CDR3 nucleotide sequence: TGCAGTGCTGGAAAAACTAGAATTCTGACCTCGGACAATGAGCAGTTCTTC. Its translation is CSAGKTRILTSDNEQFF.

This chain links TRBV9 with TRBJ1-4, with 8 bases fitting TRBD1. V was pared by 0 bases and J by 4 bases, with 5 bases of the junction left unmatched. Germline V gene sequence: CDR1 SGDLS, CDR2 YYNGEE. The CDR3 has 16 amino acids. DNA of the CDR3: TGTGCCAGCAGCGTAGCGCAGGGGGCCTTTAATGAAAAACTGTTTTTT. It specifies CASSVAQGAFNEKLFF.

In this sample, this clonotype turned up many times. The chain recombines TRBV7-9 with TRBJ2-1, with D unclear. The CDR3 runs 12 residues. The V end lost 1 base, the J end lost 5 bases, and 3 bases lay between the germline ends. Per the germline V gene, CDR1 is SEHNR and CDR2 is FQNEAQ (reference sequence). CDR3 sequence reads: CASSLGDNEQFF. CDR3 in DNA: TGTGCCAGCAGCTTAGGGGACAATGAGCAGTTCTTC. The variable domain in full, completed from reference TRBV7-9 and TRBJ2-1, reads DTGVSQNPRHKITKRGQNVTFRCDPISEHNRLYWYRQTLGQGPEFLTYFQNEAQLEKSRLLSDRFSAERPKGSFSTLEIQRTEQGDSAMYLCASSLGDNEQFFGPGTRLTVL.

This clonotype showed up just a few times. The J gene is TRBJ2-4, the V gene TRBV6-5, with 9 bases lining up with TRBD1. The CDR3 contains 18 residues. V lost 0 bases and J lost 7; bases outside the gene matches: 13. The germline V gene encodes CDR1 MNHEY and CDR2 SVGAGI. The CDR3 here is CASSYSNRGQGNPNIQYF. As DNA, the CDR3 is TGTGCCAGCAGTTACTCTAACAGGGGACAGGGTAATCCCAACATTCAGTACTTC.

In its sample, this clonotype was seen a few times. The chain couples TRBV2 to TRBJ2-1, with TRBD1 matching over 8 bases. Germline V lookup: CDR1 SNHLY, CDR2 FYNNEI. The V segment lost 6 bases and the J segment 6 bases; nucleotides outside the gene matches: 13. The length of the CDR3 is 16 residues. The CDR3, as DNA: TGTGCCAGCAGCCGCCGGACAGGGACTCCTGGCAATGAGCAGTTCTTC. Protein: CASSRRTGTPGNEQFF.

The chain recombines TRBV7-9 with TRBJ2-3; 10 positions match TRBD2. The CDR3 covers 18 residues. With V trimmed by 2 bases and J by 2 bases, 10 bases remained unmatched. The germline V gene has CDR1 SEHNR and CDR2 FQNEAQ (reference sequence). CDR3 loop: CASSLWVAGGRFTDTQYF. The CDR3, as DNA: TGTGCCAGCAGCTTATGGGTAGCGGGAGGCCGATTCACAGATACGCAGTATTTT. Full variable domain (missing parts from reference TRBV7-9 and TRBJ2-3): DTGVSQNPRHKITKRGQNVTFRCDPISEHNRLYWYRQTLGQGPEFLTYFQNEAQLEKSRLLSDRFSAERPKGSFSTLEIQRTEQGDSAMYLCASSLWVAGGRFTDTQYFGPGTRLTVL.

The V call is TRBV7-2, the J call TRBJ1-4; D is uncertain. The CDR3 has 15 residues. CDR1 SGHTA and CDR2 FQGNSA come from the germline V gene. V shed 6 bases and J shed 0 bases, with 11 bases lying between them. The CDR3 sequence is CASSSARATNEKLFF. Here the CDR3 DNA reads TGTGCCAGCAGTAGCGCCCGGGCAACTAATGAAAAACTGTTTTTT.

The chain employs TRBV12-3 or TRBV12-4 and TRBJ1-2, with no clear D. CDR3 length: 15 amino acids. Trimming stripped 1 base from V and 4 bases from J, with 13 bases between. The chain's CDR3 is CASSLVVGTSYGYTF. CDR3 coding DNA: TGTGCCAGCAGTTTAGTCGTGGGCACGAGCTATGGCTACACCTTC.

The chain is built from TRBV28 and TRBJ1-2; D gene uncertain. From germline, CDR1 is MDHEN and CDR2 SYDVKM. V shed 4 bases and J shed 6 bases, with 9 bases lying between them. This CDR3 region has 12 residues. The CDR3 DNA reads TGTGCCAGCAGTTCCCCCCATAATGGCTACACCTTC. It yields the protein CASSSPHNGYTF.

This clonotype was seen only a few times. V gene TRBV5-1 combines with J gene TRBJ2-5; no clear D. CDR3 length equals 15 residues. The germline V gene encodes CDR1 SGHRS and CDR2 YFSETQ. Trimming took 1 base from V and 3 from J, leaving 13 bases between them. In DNA, the CDR3 is TGCGCCAGCAGCTTGCTTTTTGCTACCAAAGAGACCCAGTACTTC. Translating it yields CASSLLFATKETQYF.

This clonotype was counted a few times. The rearrangement uses TRBV10-3 and TRBJ1-2, with 8 bases fitting TRBD1. Germline V gene data show CDR1 as ENHRY and CDR2 as SYGVKD. V trimming: 4 bases; J trimming: 6 bases; junction bases outside the gene matches: 4. CDR3 length: 13 amino acids. CDR3 sequence (DNA): TGTGCCATCAGTGGGACGACAGGGGATGGCTACACCTTC. Its translation: CAISGTTGDGYTF.

The chain couples TRBV2 to TRBJ2-1; 7 bases are shared with TRBD2. From germline, CDR1 is SNHLY and CDR2 FYNNEI. The ends lost 7 bases at V and 6 bases at J; junction bases unmatched: 15. This CDR3 is built from 16 residues. The CDR3 protein is CASTAWGGAGSNEQFF. Here the CDR3 DNA reads TGTGCCAGCACAGCCTGGGGGGGAGCGGGGTCCAATGAGCAGTTCTTC.

This chain links TRBV2 with TRBJ2-5; 11 bases are shared with TRBD2. Trimming cost V 6 bases and J 5 bases; bases outside gene matches: 11. The germline V gene has CDR1 SNHLY and CDR2 FYNNEI. This CDR3 has 16 amino acids. DNA for the CDR3: TGTGCCAGCAGACACGACCGACTAGCGGGGTTCGAGACCCAGTACTTC. It translates to CASRHDRLAGFETQYF.

This chain connects TRBV20-1 to TRBJ2-1; 10 nucleotides line up with TRBD2. V shed 1 base and J 0 bases; nucleotides not matched to a gene: 18. The CDR3 is 21 residues long. Germline-derived CDR1 and CDR2 are DFQATT and SNEGSKA (reference sequence). CDR3 residues: CSARARPSLAGVASSYNEQFF. For the CDR3, the DNA is TGCAGTGCTAGAGCCCGACCCTCTCTAGCGGGGGTTGCGAGCTCCTACAATGAGCAGTTCTTC.

This clonotype was seen a single time. The rearrangement joins TRBV6-6 to TRBJ1-1; 7 bases align to TRBD1. In germline, CDR1 is MNHNY, CDR2 SVGAGI (reference sequence). CDR3 size: 15 residues. The V gene end was trimmed by 6 bases and the J gene end by 0 bases; junction bases not matched to a gene: 7. The CDR3 region is CASSSLTGVNTEAFF. DNA for the CDR3: TGTGCCAGCAGCTCTCTCACAGGGGTGAACACTGAAGCTTTCTTT.

The chain links TRBV6-5 to TRBJ2-7, with 7 bases that match TRBD2. Trimming removed 1 base from V and 0 bases from J; junction bases left unmatched: 6. The germline gives CDR1 MNHEY, CDR2 SVGAGI. This CDR3 has 16 amino acids. The CDR3, as DNA: TGTGCCAGCAGTTACTTCGGCGGGGGAGCCTCCTACGAGCAGTACTTC. Residues: CASSYFGGGASYEQYF.

As to this clonotype: A junction end diverges from the germline sequence, so it may reflect a read error. The chain is built from TRBV5-1 and TRBJ2-3, with a weak D call TRBD1 (5 bases). The CDR3 covers 13 residues. The V gene's germline CDR1 is SGHRS and CDR2 YFSETQ. The CDR3 region has the DNA TGCGCCAGCAAGTCTACCTACACAGGTACGCAGTATTTT. Translating gives CASKSTYTGTQYF.

This clonotype has just a few counts. This chain connects TRBV5-1 to TRBJ2-1; 13 bases are shared with TRBD2. This CDR3 has 16 amino acids. The V gene's germline CDR1 is SGHRS and CDR2 YFSETQ. Unmatched junction bases numbered 4, after V lost 1 base and J lost 6 bases. CDR3 residues: CASSLPGLAGSNEQFF. The CDR3 DNA reads TGCGCCAGCAGCTTGCCGGGACTAGCGGGGTCCAATGAGCAGTTCTTC.

The chain carries TRBV18 and TRBJ2-3; no reliable D call. This CDR3 region has 15 residues. V lost 1 base and J lost 2, with 10 bases in between. Germline lookup yields CDR1 KGHSH and CDR2 LQKENI. The CDR3, as DNA: TGTGCCAGCTCACCACGGTCAGATCCCACAGATACGCAGTATTTT. It specifies CASSPRSDPTDTQYF.

The table lists this clonotype with a few counts. J is TRBJ2-6 and V is TRBV2, with D possibly TRBD1 on 5 matching bases. V was trimmed by 6 bases and J by 0 bases, leaving 9 bases between them. The germline V gene has CDR1 SNHLY and CDR2 FYNNEI. The CDR3 extends over 15 amino acids. CDR3 sequence: CASRSQASGANVLTF. The CDR3 nucleotides are TGTGCCAGCAGGTCACAGGCCTCTGGGGCCAACGTCCTGACTTTC.

J is TRBJ2-2 and V is TRBV6-1, with TRBD1 as a possible D gene (5 bases). This CDR3 is built from 18 residues. CDR1 is MNHNS, CDR2 SASEGT, per germline. V dropped 2 bases and J dropped 4 bases, with 20 bases sitting between them. The CDR3 protein is CASSEKREWGGSTGELFF. The CDR3 DNA reads TGTGCCAGCAGTGAAAAACGAGAGTGGGGCGGAAGCACCGGGGAGCTGTTTTTT.

Details on this clonotype: A much larger clone differs by one base, so this may be a read error. The rearrangement joins TRBV11-1 to TRBJ2-1; TRBD1 or TRBD2 may be the D gene (5 bases each). The CDR3 has 13 residues. Germline CDR1 is SGHAT and CDR2 is FQDESV (reference sequence). CDR3 coding DNA: TGTGCCAGCAGCTTAGCAGCGGACAATGGGCAGTTCTTC. Its translation is CASSLAADNGQFF.

V usage is TRBV4-3 and J usage is TRBJ2-1; 9 bases align to TRBD2. The germline V gene has CDR1 LGHNA and CDR2 YSLEER. The ends lost 0 bases at V and 7 bases at J; junction bases unmatched: 19. The CDR3 consists of 20 residues. The CDR3 region has the DNA TGCGCCAGCAGCCAAGATGGGGTGGGTCCGCCGGGACTAGCCGGAAATGAGCAGTTCTTC. Translated, it gives CASSQDGVGPPGLAGNEQFF.

CDR3 bases: TGTGCCACCAGTGATTCGGGCCTGAATCAGCCCCAGCATTTT. Protein: CATSDSGLNQPQHF. The chain is built from TRBV24-1 and TRBJ1-5; no definite D call. The V gene lost 2 bases and the J gene lost 4 bases, with 8 bases spanning the gap. This CDR3 has 14 residues. The V gene's germline CDR1 is KGHDR and CDR2 SFDVKD.

As for this clonotype: Mismatch with germline at one junction end may stem from a read error. This rearrangement joins TRBV10-3 to TRBJ1-5; D call uncertain. The CDR3 covers 13 residues. The germline V gene encodes CDR1 ENHRY and CDR2 SYGVKD. The CDR3 reads CTISEELWQPQHF. The DNA of the CDR3 is TGTACCATCAGTGAGGAGTTGTGGCAGCCCCAGCATTTT.